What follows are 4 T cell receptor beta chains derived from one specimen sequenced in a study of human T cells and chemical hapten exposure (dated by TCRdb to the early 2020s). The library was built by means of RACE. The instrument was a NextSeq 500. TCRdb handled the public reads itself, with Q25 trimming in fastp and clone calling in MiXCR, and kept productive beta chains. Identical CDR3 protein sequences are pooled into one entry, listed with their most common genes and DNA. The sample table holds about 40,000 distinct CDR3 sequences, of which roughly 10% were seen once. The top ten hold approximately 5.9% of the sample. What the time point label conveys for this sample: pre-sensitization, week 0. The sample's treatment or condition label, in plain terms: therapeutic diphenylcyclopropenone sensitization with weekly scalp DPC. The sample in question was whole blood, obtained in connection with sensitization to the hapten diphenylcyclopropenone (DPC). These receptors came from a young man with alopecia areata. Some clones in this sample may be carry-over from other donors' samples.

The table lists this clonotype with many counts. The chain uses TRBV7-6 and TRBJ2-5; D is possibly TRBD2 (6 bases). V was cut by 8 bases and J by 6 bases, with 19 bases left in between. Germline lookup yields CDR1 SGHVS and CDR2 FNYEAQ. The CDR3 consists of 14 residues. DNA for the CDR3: TGTGCCAGCGGGGGACTCCTAGGACTAAAGACCCAGTACTTC. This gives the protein CASGGLLGLKTQYF.

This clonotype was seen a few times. This chain's CDR3 is CAIATDYNSPLHF. The CDR3 nucleotides are TGTGCCATCGCGACAGATTATAATTCACCCCTCCACTTT. The V and J genes are TRBV10-3 and TRBJ1-6; tentative D call: TRBD1 (5 bases). Germline V gene data show CDR1 as ENHRY and CDR2 as SYGVKD. The CDR3 loop spans 13 amino acids. V was pared by 8 bases and J by 4 bases, with 9 bases between.

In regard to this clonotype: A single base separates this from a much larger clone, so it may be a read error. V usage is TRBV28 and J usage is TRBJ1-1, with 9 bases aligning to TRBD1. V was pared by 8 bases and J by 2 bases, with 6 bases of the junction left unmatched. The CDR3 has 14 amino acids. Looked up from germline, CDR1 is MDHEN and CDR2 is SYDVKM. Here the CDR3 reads CASGRDRVNTEAFF. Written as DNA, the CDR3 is TGTGCCAGCGGAAGGGACAGGGTTAACACTGAAGCTTTCTTT.

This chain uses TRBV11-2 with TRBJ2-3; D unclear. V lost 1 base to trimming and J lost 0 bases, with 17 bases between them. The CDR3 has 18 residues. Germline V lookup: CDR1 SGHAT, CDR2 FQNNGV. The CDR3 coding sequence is TGTGCCAGCAGCTTAGGACCTCTCTACGCGAAGAGCACAGATACGCAGTATTTT. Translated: CASSLGPLYAKSTDTQYF.